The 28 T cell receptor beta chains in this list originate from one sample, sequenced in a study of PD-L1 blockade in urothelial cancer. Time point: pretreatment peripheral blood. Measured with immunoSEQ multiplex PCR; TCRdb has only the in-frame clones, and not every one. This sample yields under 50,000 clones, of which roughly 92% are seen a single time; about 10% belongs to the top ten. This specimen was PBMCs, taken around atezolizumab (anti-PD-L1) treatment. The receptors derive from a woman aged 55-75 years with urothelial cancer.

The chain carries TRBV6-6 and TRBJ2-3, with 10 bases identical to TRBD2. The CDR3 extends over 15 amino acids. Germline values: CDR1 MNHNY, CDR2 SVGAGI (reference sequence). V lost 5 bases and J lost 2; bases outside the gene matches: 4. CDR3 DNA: TGTGCCAGCAGTAAAGGACTAGCGGTCACAGATACGCAGTATTTT. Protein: CASSKGLAVTDTQYF.

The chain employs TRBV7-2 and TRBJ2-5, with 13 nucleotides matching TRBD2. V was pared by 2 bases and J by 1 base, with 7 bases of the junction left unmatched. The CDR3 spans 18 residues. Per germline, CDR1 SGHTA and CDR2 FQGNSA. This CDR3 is CASSLKLAGGGSQETQYF. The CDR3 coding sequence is TGTGCCAGCAGCTTAAAACTAGCGGGAGGGGGATCCCAAGAGACCCAGTACTTC. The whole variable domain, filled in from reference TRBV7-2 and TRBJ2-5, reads GAGVSQSPSNKVTEKGKDVELRCDPISGHTALYWYRQSLGQGLEFLIYFQGNSAPDKSGLPSDRFSAERTGGSVSTLTIQRTQQEDSAVYLCASSLKLAGGGSQETQYFGPGTRLLVL.

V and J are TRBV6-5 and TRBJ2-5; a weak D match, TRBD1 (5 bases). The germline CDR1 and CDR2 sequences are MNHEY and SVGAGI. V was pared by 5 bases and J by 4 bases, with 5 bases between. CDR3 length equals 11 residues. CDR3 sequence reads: CASSRGETQYF. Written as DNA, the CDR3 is TGTGCCAGCAGTAGGGGAGAGACCCAGTACTTC.

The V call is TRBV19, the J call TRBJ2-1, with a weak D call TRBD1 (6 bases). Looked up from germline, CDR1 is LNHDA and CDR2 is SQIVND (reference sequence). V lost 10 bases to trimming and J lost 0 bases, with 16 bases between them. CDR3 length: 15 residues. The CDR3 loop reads CATQNQGHSYNEQFF. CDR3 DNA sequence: TGTGCCACTCAAAATCAGGGACACTCCTACAATGAGCAGTTCTTC.

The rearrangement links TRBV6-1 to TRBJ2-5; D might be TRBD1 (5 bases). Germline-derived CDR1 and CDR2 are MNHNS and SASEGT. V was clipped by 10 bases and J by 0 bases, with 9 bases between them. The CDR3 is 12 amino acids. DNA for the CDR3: TGTGCCATACAGGCGTACCAAGAGACCCAGTACTTC. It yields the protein CAIQAYQETQYF.

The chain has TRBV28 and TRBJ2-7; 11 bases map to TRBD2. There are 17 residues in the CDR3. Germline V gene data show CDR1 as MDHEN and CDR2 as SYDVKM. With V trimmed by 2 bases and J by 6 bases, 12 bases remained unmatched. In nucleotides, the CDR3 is TGTGCCAGCAGTTTAGAGACTAGCGGGACGAGACGGGGCGAGCAGTACTTC. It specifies CASSLETSGTRRGEQYF.

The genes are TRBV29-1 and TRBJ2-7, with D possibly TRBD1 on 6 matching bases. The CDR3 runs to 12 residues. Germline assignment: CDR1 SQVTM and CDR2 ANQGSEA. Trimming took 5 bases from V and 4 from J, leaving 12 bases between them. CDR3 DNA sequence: TGCAGCGTTTTCAGGGGTCAGTACGAGCAGTACTTC. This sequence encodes CSVFRGQYEQYF.

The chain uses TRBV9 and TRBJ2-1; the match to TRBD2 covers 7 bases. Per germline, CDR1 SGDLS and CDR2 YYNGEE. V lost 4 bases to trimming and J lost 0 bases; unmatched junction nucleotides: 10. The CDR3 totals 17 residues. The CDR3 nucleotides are TGTGCCAGCAGCCGATCCGTCGGGAGGCACTCCTACAATGAGCAGTTCTTC. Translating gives CASSRSVGRHSYNEQFF.

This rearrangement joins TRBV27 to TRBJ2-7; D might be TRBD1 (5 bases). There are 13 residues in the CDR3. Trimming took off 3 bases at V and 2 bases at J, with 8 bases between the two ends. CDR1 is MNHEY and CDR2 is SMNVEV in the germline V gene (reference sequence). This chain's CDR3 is CASSFGRAYEQYF. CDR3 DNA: TGTGCCAGCAGTTTCGGCAGGGCCTACGAGCAGTACTTC.

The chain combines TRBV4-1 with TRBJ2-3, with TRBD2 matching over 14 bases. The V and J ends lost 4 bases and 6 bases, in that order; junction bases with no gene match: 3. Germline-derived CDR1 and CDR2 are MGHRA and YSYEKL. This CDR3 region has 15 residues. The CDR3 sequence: CASSRGTSGGDTQYF. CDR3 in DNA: TGCGCCAGCAGCCGCGGGACTAGCGGGGGCGATACGCAGTATTTT.

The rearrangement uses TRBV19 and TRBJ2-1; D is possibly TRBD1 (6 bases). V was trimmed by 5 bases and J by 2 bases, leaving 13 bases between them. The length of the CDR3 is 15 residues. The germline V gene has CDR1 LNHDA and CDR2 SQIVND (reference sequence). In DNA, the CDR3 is TGTGCCAGTAGTCCCTCCCAGGGGCCCTACAATGAGCAGTTCTTC. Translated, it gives CASSPSQGPYNEQFF.

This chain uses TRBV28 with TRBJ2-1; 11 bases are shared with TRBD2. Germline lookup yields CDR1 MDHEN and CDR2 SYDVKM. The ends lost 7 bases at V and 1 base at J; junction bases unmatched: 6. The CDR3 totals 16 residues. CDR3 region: CASTGGTSGSYNEQFF. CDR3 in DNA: TGTGCCAGCACCGGGGGGACTAGCGGATCCTACAATGAGCAGTTCTTC. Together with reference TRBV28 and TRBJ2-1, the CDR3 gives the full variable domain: DVKVTQSSRYLVKRTGEKVFLECVQDMDHENMFWYRQDPGLGLRLIYFSYDVKMKEKGDIPEGYSVSREKKERFSLILESASTNQTSMYLCASTGGTSGSYNEQFFGPGTRLTVL.

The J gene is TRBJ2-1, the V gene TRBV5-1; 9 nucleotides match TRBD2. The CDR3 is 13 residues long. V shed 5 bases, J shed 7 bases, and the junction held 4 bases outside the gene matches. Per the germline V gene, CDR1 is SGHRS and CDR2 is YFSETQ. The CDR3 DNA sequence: TGCGCCAGCAGGGGCGGGAGGGAAAATGAGCAGTTCTTC. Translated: CASRGGRENEQFF.

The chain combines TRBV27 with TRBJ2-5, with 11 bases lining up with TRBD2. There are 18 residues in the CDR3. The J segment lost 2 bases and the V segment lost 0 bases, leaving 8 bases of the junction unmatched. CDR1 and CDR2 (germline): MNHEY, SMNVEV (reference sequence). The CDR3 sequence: CASSLSVGTSGRQETQYF. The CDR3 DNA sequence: TGTGCCAGCAGTTTATCGGTAGGGACTAGCGGACGTCAAGAGACCCAGTACTTC.

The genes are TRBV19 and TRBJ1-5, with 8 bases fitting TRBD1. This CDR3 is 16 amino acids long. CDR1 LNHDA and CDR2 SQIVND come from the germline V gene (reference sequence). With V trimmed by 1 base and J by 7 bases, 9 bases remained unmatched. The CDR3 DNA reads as TGTGCCAGTAGTATAGTAAGCGGCAGGGGGCACCAGCCCCAGCATTTT. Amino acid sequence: CASSIVSGRGHQPQHF.

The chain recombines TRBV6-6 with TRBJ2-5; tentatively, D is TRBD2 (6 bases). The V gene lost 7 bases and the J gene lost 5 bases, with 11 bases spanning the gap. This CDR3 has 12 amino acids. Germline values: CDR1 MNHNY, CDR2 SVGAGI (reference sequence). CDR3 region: CASTGDLETQYF. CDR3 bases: TGTGCCAGCACGGGAGATCTGGAGACCCAGTACTTC.

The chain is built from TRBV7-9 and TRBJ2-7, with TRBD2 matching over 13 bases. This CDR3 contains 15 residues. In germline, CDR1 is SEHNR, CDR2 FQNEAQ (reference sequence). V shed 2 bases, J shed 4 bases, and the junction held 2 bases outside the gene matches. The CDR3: CASSLMTSGGYEQYF. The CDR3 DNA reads TGTGCCAGCAGCTTAATGACTAGCGGGGGGTACGAGCAGTACTTC.

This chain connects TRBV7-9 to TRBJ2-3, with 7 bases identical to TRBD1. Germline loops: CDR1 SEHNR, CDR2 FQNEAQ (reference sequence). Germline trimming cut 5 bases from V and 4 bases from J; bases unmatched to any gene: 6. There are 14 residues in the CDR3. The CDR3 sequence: CASSRRQGADTQYF. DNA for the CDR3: TGTGCCAGCAGCAGACGACAGGGTGCAGATACGCAGTATTTT.

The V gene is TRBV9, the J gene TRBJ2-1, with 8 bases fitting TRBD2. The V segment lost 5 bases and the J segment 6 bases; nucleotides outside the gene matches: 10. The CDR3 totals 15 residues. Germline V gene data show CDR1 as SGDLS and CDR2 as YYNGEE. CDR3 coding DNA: TGTGCCAGCAGGCGGGGGGAACTAGGGTCCAATGAGCAGTTCTTC. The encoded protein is CASRRGELGSNEQFF.

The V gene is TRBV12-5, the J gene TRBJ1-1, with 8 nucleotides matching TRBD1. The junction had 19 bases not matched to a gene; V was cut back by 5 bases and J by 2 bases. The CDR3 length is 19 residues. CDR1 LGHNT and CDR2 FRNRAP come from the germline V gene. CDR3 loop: CASGQTWGPTGGSNTEAFF. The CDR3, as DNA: TGTGCTAGTGGTCAAACTTGGGGACCAACAGGGGGGAGTAACACTGAAGCTTTCTTT.

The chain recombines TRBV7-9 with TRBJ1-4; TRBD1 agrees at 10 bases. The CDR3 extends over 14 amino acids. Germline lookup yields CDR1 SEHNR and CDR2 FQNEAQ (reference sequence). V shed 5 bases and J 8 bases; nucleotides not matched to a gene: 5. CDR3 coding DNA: TGTGCCAGCAGCCGGGACAGGGGACAAGAAAAACTGTTTTTT. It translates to CASSRDRGQEKLFF.

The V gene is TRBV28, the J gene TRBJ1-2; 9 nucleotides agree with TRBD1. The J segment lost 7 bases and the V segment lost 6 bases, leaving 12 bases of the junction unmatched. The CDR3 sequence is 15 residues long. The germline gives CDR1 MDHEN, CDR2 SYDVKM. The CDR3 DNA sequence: TGTGCCAGCAGCCTGAGTGGACAGGGGTTGTTTGGCTACACCTTC. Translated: CASSLSGQGLFGYTF.

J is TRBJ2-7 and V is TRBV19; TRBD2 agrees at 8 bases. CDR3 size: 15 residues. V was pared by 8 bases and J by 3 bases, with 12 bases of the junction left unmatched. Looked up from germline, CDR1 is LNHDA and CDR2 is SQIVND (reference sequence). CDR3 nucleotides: TGTGCCAGTTCGGCCGGGGAGCGGGAGTTCTACGAGCAGTACTTC. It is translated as CASSAGEREFYEQYF. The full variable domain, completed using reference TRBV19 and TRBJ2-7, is DGGITQSPKYLFRKEGQNVTLSCEQNLNHDAMYWYRQDPGQGLRLIYYSQIVNDFQKGDIAEGYSVSREKKESFPLTVTSAQKNPTAFYLCASSAGEREFYEQYFGPGTRLTVT.

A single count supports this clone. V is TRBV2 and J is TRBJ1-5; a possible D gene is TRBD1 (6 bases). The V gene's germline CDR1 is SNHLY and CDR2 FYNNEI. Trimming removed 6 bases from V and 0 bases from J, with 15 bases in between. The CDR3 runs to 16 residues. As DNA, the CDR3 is TGTGCCAGCAGAGGGGGTGGGGGTTATAGCAATCAGCCCCAGCATTTT. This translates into CASRGGGGYSNQPQHF.

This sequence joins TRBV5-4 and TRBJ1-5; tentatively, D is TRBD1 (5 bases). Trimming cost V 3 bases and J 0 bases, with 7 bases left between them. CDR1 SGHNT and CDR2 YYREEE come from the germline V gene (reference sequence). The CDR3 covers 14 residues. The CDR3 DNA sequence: TGTGCCAGCAGCTCAACAGGTAGCAATCAGCCCCAGCATTTT. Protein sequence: CASSSTGSNQPQHF.

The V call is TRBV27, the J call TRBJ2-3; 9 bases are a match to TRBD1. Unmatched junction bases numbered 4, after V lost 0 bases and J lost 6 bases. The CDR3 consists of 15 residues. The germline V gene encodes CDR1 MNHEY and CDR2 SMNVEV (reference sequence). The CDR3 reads CASSLSQGAFDTQYF. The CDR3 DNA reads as TGTGCCAGCAGTTTATCACAGGGGGCCTTTGATACGCAGTATTTT.

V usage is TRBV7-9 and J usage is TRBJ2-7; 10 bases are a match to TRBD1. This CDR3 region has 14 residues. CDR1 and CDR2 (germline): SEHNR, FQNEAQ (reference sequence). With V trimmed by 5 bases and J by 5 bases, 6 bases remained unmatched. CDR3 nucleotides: TGTGCCAGCAGCCCCATAGGGACAGGGGACGAGCAGTACTTC. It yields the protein CASSPIGTGDEQYF.

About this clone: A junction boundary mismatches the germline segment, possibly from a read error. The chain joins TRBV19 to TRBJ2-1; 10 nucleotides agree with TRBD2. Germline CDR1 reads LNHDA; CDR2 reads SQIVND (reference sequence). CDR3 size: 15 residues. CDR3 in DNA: TGTGCCAGTAGTATTTCTAGCGGGAGATACAGTGAGCAGTTCTTC. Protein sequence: CASSISSGRYSEQFF.